These 20 T cell receptor beta chains were all obtained from the same sample, sequenced in a study of T cell clusters in autoimmune cytopenias. TRB amplification used approximately 270 ng of peripheral blood genomic DNA. TRB was amplified by touch-down multiplex PCR, primer pools A and B combined. TCRdb re-analyzed the multiplex PCR reads; it lists each CDR3 protein once, without DNA. In total, the table holds 9,000 to 13,000 distinct CDR3 sequences. These same data were also listed under a study on T cell repertoires in aging, cancer and after chemotherapy.

Sample: peripheral blood. Receptors were obtained from a human donor in good health.

This sequence joins TRBV20-1 and TRBJ2-2; TCRdb returns TRBD1, unconfirmable since there is no DNA. The CDR3 length is 16 residues. Germline V gives CDR1 DFQATT, CDR2 SNEGSKA (reference sequence). CDR3 sequence reads: CSASPWGGGNTGELFF.

The gene calls are TRBV7-2 and TRBJ2-5; TCRdb names TRBD2, which stays unverified in the absence of DNA. Germline CDR1 reads SGHTA; CDR2 reads FQGNSA. The CDR3 has 14 residues. Here the CDR3 reads CASSLRTSRETQYF.

This clonotype is called medium-sized based on its frequency. The J gene is TRBJ2-7, the V gene TRBV7-2; lacking DNA, the TRBD2 call made by TCRdb goes unchecked. Per the germline V gene, CDR1 is SGHTA and CDR2 is FQGNSA. The CDR3 contains 15 residues. The CDR3 sequence: CASSVAGTTSYEQYF.

This sequence joins TRBV5-1 and TRBJ2-5; TCRdb's D call of TRBD2 is untestable without DNA. Germline-derived CDR1 and CDR2 are SGHRS and YFSETQ. The CDR3 length is 14 residues. The CDR3 is CASRTSGDEETQYF.

Judged by frequency, this clonotype is medium-sized. V is TRBV6-5 and J is TRBJ2-7; checking the TCRdb D call of TRBD2 is not possible without DNA. There are 15 residues in the CDR3. CDR1 is MNHEY, CDR2 SVGAGI, per germline. CDR3 sequence: CASRATSGGLNEQYF.

The V and J genes are TRBV7-9 and TRBJ1-2. This CDR3 has 17 amino acids. CDR1 is SEHNR, CDR2 FQNEAQ, per germline (reference sequence). The CDR3 loop reads CASSFRGWAQTNYGYTF.

V usage is TRBV2 and J usage is TRBJ1-2; TCRdb's assignment of TRBD1 cannot be checked, as there is no DNA. Germline CDR1 is SNHLY and CDR2 is FYNNEI. The CDR3 covers 16 residues. This CDR3 reads CASSESQGRWYYGYTF.

The J gene is TRBJ2-1, the V gene TRBV7-9; TCRdb's D call, TRBD2, is unchecked because there is no DNA. This CDR3 region has 17 residues. Germline V gene data show CDR1 as SEHNR and CDR2 as FQNEAQ (reference sequence). CDR3 region: CASSSRSGGSPSNEQFF.

This rearrangement joins TRBV5-6 to TRBJ2-5; TCRdb lists TRBD1, though no DNA is available to test this call. There are 14 residues in the CDR3. Germline CDR1 is SGHDT and CDR2 is YYEEEE. The CDR3 sequence: CASRAGGFQETQYF.

The chain is built from TRBV5-6 and TRBJ1-1. The CDR3 length is 15 residues. Germline CDR1 is SGHDT and CDR2 is YYEEEE. CDR3 residues: CASSSEGRVNTEAFF. The full variable domain, with the rest looked up from reference TRBV5-6 and TRBJ1-1, is DAGVTQSPTHLIKTRGQQVTLRCSPKSGHDTVSWYQQALGQGPQFIFQYYEEEERQRGNFPDRFSGHQFPNYSSELNVNALLLGDSALYLCASSSEGRVNTEAFFGQGTRLTVV.

V usage is TRBV5-6 and J usage is TRBJ2-1; with no DNA, the TCRdb D assignment of TRBD2 cannot be verified. Germline V CDR1 and CDR2: SGHDT, YYEEEE. This CDR3 spans 14 amino acids. The CDR3 loop is CASIGLAGGYEQFF.

The rearrangement links TRBV12-3 or TRBV12-4 to TRBJ2-3; TCRdb picks TRBD2, but there is no DNA to check that call. The CDR3 is 16 amino acids. CDR3 in amino acids: CASSTGTSGGADTQYF.

This chain links TRBV7-9 with TRBJ2-4; TCRdb picks TRBD1, but there is no DNA to check that call. The CDR3 length is 17 residues. Per the germline V gene, CDR1 is SEHNR and CDR2 is FQNEAQ (reference sequence). The CDR3 region is CASSLTPKALAKNIQYF. The entire variable domain, with the rest obtained from reference TRBV7-9 and TRBJ2-4, is as follows: DTGVSQNPRHKITKRGQNVTFRCDPISEHNRLYWYRQTLGQGPEFLTYFQNEAQLEKSRLLSDRFSAERPKGSFSTLEIQRTEQGDSAMYLCASSLTPKALAKNIQYFGAGTRLSVL.

The chain is built from TRBV12-3 or TRBV12-4 and TRBJ2-2. The CDR3 contains 15 residues. The CDR3 spells CASSFSQVHTGELFF.

By frequency, this clonotype is medium-sized (0.01 to 0.1%). The CDR3 loop reads CASRSYSGGSTDTQYF. V and J are TRBV27 and TRBJ2-3; the D call from TCRdb, TRBD2, cannot be confirmed without DNA. This CDR3 region has 16 residues. Per germline, CDR1 MNHEY and CDR2 SMNVEV (reference sequence).

The rearrangement uses TRBV6-1 and TRBJ1-5; TCRdb proposes TRBD1, but this gene call is untestable without DNA. The CDR3 loop spans 15 amino acids. Per germline, CDR1 MNHNS and CDR2 SASEGT. CDR3 region: CASSFTGVGNQPQHF.

The chain carries TRBV9 and TRBJ2-5; TCRdb names TRBD2, which stays unverified in the absence of DNA. The germline CDR1 and CDR2 sequences are SGDLS and YYNGEE. The CDR3 sequence is 16 residues long. CDR3 protein: CASSVGGRGGQETQYF.

V usage is TRBV13 and J usage is TRBJ2-3; the TCRdb D gene call, TRBD2, has no DNA to confirm it. Germline V gene sequence: CDR1 PRHDT, CDR2 FYEKMQ (reference sequence). This CDR3 is built from 18 residues. The CDR3 sequence: CASSLAKSGRRSTDTQYF.

This rearrangement joins TRBV25-1 to TRBJ2-1; the D call of TRBD1 rests on TCRdb alone, since no DNA is present to check it. CDR1 and CDR2 from the germline V gene are MGHDK and SYGVNS. The CDR3 has 15 residues. The CDR3 sequence: CASSPGTGSYNEQFF.

This clonotype ranks as medium-sized in terms of frequency. The CDR3 reads CSVDVSGRNEQYF. This chain links TRBV29-1 with TRBJ2-7; TCRdb calls TRBD2, which cannot be checked without DNA. CDR1 and CDR2 from the germline V gene are SQVTM and ANQGSEA. The CDR3 is made up of 13 amino acids.